The present TCR beta chain was sequenced within a study of T cell responses to AZD1222 COVID-19 vaccine. Study-wide background: Second-dose groups at about 4 or about 12 weeks were pooled.

Points on this clone: The antigen remains undetermined.

The CDR3 sequence is 16 residues long. The V end was cut by 0 bases, the J end by 3 bases, with 13 bases between. CDR1 is SGHRS, CDR2 YFSETQ, per germline. Profiling relied on immunoSEQ multiplex PCR, and the TCRdb table lists in-frame clones only, not all of them. The profile shows under 150,000 clones, about nine tenths of them singletons. Findings and limits, study-wide: Reportedly, nearly half of unique spike TCRs recognized epitopes outside B.1.351/B.1.1.7 mutations. Spike-specific TCR breadth and depth grew following two AZD1222 doses. Of the AZD1222 recipients, only 5 or 6 were seropositive at baseline.

The sequence derives from an adult in good health. The input for sequencing was peripheral blood, taken on day 0 of AZD1222 vaccination. V and J are TRBV5-1 and TRBJ1-3; D is undetermined. CDR3 DNA sequence: TGCGCCAGCAGCTTGGTAACTGGGCTGGGTGGAAACACCATATATTTT. Its protein product is CASSLVTGLGGNTIYF.